The T cell receptor (beta chain) under discussion was sequenced for a study of cytotoxic CD8 clonotypes in ibrutinib-treated CLL. Points from the study as a whole: Clonality increased at ibrutinib response and stayed stable in sustained remission. At progression, however, it fell back toward baseline.

Worth noting for this clone: Its specificity is unknown.

TCRdb's copy holds only in-frame clones and misses some; the assay was immunoSEQ multiplex PCR. The sample consists of 250,000 to 350,000 clones, approximately 76% of them appearing once. V trimming: 2 bases; J trimming: 1 base; junction bases outside the gene matches: 4. This CDR3 region has 16 residues. CDR1 is WSHSY and CDR2 is SAAADI in the germline V gene. With cryopreserved PBMCs as the source, 2 to 2.5 micrograms of genomic DNA went to TCR beta libraries. The rearrangement joins TRBV10-2 to TRBJ2-1; 8 bases agree with TRBD2. The input for sequencing was PBMCs, taken at disease progression, from a patient treated with ibrutinib. The sequence derives from a human donor with chronic lymphocytic leukemia. CDR3 sequence reads: CASSEGGRSSYNEQFF. CDR3 in DNA: TGCGCCAGCAGTGAGGGCGGGAGGAGTTCCTACAATGAGCAGTTCTTC.